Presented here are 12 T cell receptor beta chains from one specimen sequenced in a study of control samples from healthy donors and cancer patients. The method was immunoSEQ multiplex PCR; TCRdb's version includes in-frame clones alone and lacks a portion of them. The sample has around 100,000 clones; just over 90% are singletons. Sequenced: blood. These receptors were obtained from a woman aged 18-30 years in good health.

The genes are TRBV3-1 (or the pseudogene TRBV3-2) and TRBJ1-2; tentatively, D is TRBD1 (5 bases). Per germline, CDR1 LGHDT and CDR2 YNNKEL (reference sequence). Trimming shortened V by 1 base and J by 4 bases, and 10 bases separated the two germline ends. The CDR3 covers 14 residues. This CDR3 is CASSQVGGSYGYTF. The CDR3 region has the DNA TGTGCCAGCAGCCAAGTCGGGGGGTCCTATGGCTACACCTTC.

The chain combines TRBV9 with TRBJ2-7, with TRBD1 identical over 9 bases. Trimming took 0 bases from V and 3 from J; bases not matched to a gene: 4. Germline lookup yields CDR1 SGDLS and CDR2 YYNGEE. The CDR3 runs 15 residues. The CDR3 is CASSVGWTGDYEQYF. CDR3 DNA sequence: TGTGCCAGCAGCGTAGGCTGGACAGGGGACTACGAGCAGTACTTC.

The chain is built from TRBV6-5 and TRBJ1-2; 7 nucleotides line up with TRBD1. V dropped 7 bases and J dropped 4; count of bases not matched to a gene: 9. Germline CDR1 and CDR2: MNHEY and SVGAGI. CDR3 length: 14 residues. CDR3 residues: CASTKGGNLYGYTF. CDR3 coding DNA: TGTGCCAGCACCAAAGGGGGCAATCTCTATGGCTACACCTTC.

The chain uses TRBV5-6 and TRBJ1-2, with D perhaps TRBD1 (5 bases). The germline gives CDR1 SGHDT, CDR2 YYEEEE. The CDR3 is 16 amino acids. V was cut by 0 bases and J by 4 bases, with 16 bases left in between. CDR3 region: CASSLEGPGLGYGYTF. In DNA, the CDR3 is TGTGCCAGCAGCTTGGAAGGACCAGGGCTAGGCTATGGCTACACCTTC.

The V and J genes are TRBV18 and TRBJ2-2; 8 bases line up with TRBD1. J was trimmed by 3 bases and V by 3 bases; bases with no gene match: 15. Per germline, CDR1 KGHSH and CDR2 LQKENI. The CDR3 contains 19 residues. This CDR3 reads CASSPGIGQGFGDTGELFF. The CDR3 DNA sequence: TGTGCCAGCTCACCCGGGATCGGACAGGGCTTTGGGGACACCGGGGAGCTGTTTTTT.

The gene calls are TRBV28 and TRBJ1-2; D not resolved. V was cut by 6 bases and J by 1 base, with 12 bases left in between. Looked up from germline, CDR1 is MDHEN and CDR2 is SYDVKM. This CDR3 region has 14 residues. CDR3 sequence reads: CASRVTGRNYGYTF. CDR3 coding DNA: TGTGCCAGCAGGGTGACGGGCCGTAACTATGGCTACACCTTC.

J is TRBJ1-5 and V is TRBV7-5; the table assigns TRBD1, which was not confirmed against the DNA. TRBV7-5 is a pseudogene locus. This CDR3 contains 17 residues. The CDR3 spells CARSAEGEDSSNQPQHF. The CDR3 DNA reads TGTGCCAGAAGCGCAGAAGGTGAGGACAGTAGCAATCAGCCCCAGCATTTT.

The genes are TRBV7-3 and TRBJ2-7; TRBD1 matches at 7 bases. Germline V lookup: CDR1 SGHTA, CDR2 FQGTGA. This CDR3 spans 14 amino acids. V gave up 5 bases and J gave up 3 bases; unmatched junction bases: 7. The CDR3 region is CASSPRTGGYEQYF. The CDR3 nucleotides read TGTGCCAGCAGCCCACGGACAGGCGGCTACGAGCAGTACTTC. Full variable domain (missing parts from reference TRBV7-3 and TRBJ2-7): GAGVSQTPSNKVTEKGKYVELRCDPISGHTALYWYRQSLGQGPEFLIYFQGTGAADDSGLPNDRFFAVRPEGSVSTLKIQRTERGDSAVYLCASSPRTGGYEQYFGPGTRLTVT.

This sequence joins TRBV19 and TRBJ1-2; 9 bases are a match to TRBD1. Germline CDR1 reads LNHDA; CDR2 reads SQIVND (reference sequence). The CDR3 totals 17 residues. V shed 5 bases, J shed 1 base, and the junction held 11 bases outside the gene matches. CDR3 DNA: TGTGCCAGTAGTCCACAGGGGGCTGTATCTGTTAACTATGGCTACACCTTC. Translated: CASSPQGAVSVNYGYTF.

The CDR3 bases are TGTGCCAGCAGTTTAAAACCCGGGACAGGTAATCAGCCCCAGCATTTT. This gives the protein CASSLKPGTGNQPQHF. The V call is TRBV27, the J call TRBJ1-5; TRBD1 matches 8 bases. Germline lookup yields CDR1 MNHEY and CDR2 SMNVEV (reference sequence). The CDR3 sequence is 16 residues long. The V segment lost 2 bases and the J segment 4 bases; nucleotides outside the gene matches: 7.

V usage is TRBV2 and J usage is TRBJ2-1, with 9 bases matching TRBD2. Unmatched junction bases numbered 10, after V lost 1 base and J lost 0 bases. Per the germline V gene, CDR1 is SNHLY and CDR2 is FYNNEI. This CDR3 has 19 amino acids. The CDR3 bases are TGTGCCAGCAGTGAAGTATTGGCGGGGGGGAAGAGCTCCTACAATGAGCAGTTCTTC. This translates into CASSEVLAGGKSSYNEQFF. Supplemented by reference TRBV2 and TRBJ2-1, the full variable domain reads EPEVTQTPSHQVTQMGQEVILRCVPISNHLYFYWYRQILGQKVEFLVSFYNNEISEKSEIFDDQFSVERPDGSNFTLKIRSTKLEDSAMYFCASSEVLAGGKSSYNEQFFGPGTRLTVL.

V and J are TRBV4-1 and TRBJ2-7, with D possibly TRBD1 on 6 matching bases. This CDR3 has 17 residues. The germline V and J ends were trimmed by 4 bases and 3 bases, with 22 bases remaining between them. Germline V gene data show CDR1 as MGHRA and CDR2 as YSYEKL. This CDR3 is CASSPMGENRAHYEQYF. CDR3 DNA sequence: TGCGCCAGCAGCCCAATGGGAGAGAACAGGGCCCACTACGAGCAGTACTTC.